Following are 25 T cell receptor beta chains from one sample sequenced in a study of blood T cell repertoires in COVID-19. Clones were read by immunoSEQ multiplex PCR, and TCRdb kept only the in-frame ones, dropping some. This sample yields about 190,000 clones, of which around 91% are seen a single time; 0.62% belongs to the top ten. Material: peripheral blood. The source is a man in his fifties or sixties with acute or convalescent COVID-19.

The chain employs TRBV3-1 (or the pseudogene TRBV3-2) and TRBJ2-1; TRBD2 aligns across 10 bases. Germline CDR1 and CDR2: LGHDT and YNNKEL (reference sequence). After removal of 4 bases from V and 5 bases from J, the junction contained 8 bases not matched to a gene. There are 16 residues in the CDR3. The DNA for the CDR3 is TGTGCCAGCAGCCGACATAGCGGGAGGAAACACAATGAGCAGTTCTTC. Translating it yields CASSRHSGRKHNEQFF.

This clone was recorded once. The rearrangement joins TRBV19 to TRBJ1-5; 9 bases map to TRBD1. CDR1 LNHDA and CDR2 SQIVND come from the germline V gene (reference sequence). V trimming: 7 bases; J trimming: 5 bases; junction bases outside the gene matches: 6. There are 14 residues in the CDR3. CDR3: CASKTGGIDQPQHF. The CDR3 coding sequence is TGTGCCAGTAAGACAGGGGGAATTGATCAGCCCCAGCATTTT.

V is TRBV7-6 and J is TRBJ1-2; 7 bases fit TRBD1. The V and J ends lost 5 bases and 4 bases, in that order; junction bases with no gene match: 4. The CDR3 loop spans 13 amino acids. The germline gives CDR1 SGHVS, CDR2 FNYEAQ. CDR3 sequence (DNA): TGTGCCAGCAGCCCCGACAGGGCCTATGGCTACACCTTC. This codes for CASSPDRAYGYTF.

This chain joins TRBV9 and TRBJ1-2; TRBD1 aligns across 9 bases. Losses at the gene ends were 4 bases for V and 7 bases for J; bases not matched to a gene: 11. Looked up from germline, CDR1 is SGDLS and CDR2 is YYNGEE. The length of the CDR3 is 15 residues. For the CDR3, the DNA is TGTGCCAGCAGCACCATGGACAGGGGTCTCGGTGGCTACACCTTC. It is translated as CASSTMDRGLGGYTF. The whole variable domain, remainder taken from reference TRBV9 and TRBJ1-2, is DSGVTQTPKHLITATGQRVTLRCSPRSGDLSVYWYQQSLDQGLQFLIQYYNGEERAKGNILERFSAQQFPDLHSELNLSSLELGDSALYFCASSTMDRGLGGYTFGSGTRLTVV.

The chain employs TRBV28 and TRBJ2-3, with 9 positions matching TRBD2. The junction had 8 bases not matched to a gene; V was cut back by 5 bases and J by 2 bases. Germline V gene lookup returns CDR1 MDHEN and CDR2 SYDVKM. The CDR3 is made up of 16 amino acids. The CDR3 DNA is TGTGCCAGCAGTAGGTCTGCGGGGGGGAACACAGATACGCAGTATTTT. It specifies CASSRSAGGNTDTQYF.

This chain connects TRBV7-3 to TRBJ1-1, with 9 bases aligning to TRBD1. Germline CDR1 SGHTA, CDR2 FQGTGA. The J segment lost 1 base and the V segment lost 2 bases, leaving 2 bases of the junction unmatched. This CDR3 region has 15 residues. CDR3 DNA: TGTGCCAGCAGCTTAGGACAGGGGACGAACACTGAAGCTTTCTTT. Translation gives CASSLGQGTNTEAFF.

V and J are TRBV24-1 and TRBJ2-3, with D unresolved. V lost 8 bases, J lost 3 bases, and 5 bases lay in between. The germline CDR1 and CDR2 sequences are KGHDR and SFDVKD. This CDR3 comprises 11 residues. Here the CDR3 DNA reads TGTGCCACCATGGAGACAGATACGCAGTATTTT. Translating gives CATMETDTQYF.

This clone was detected once. The chain carries TRBV27 and TRBJ2-7, with D possibly being TRBD1 (6 bases). Between the trimmed V and J ends, which lost 3 bases and 2 bases, there was a span of 8 bases. This CDR3 region has 13 residues. CDR1 and CDR2 (germline): MNHEY, SMNVEV (reference sequence). The CDR3 region is CASSLGATYEQYV. The CDR3 DNA is TGTGCCAGCAGTTTGGGGGCTACCTACGAGCAGTACGTC.

V gene TRBV23-1 combines with J gene TRBJ2-4, with 13 bases identical to TRBD2. TRBV23-1 is identified as an open reading frame with a role that is uncertain. The V segment lost 2 bases and the J segment 1 base; nucleotides outside the gene matches: 17. CDR3 size: 22 residues. The CDR3 here is CASSQMRPGLAGPRWAKNIQYF. DNA of the CDR3: TGCGCCAGCAGTCAAATGAGGCCGGGACTAGCGGGACCGCGTTGGGCCAAAAACATTCAGTACTTC.

The rearrangement uses TRBV18 and TRBJ1-5, with a possible D match to TRBD1 (6 bases). V gave up 6 bases and J gave up 7 bases, with 13 bases separating them. The CDR3 is made up of 13 amino acids. Germline V CDR1 and CDR2: KGHSH, LQKENI. DNA of the CDR3: TGTGCCAGCTCGGAGGGGGAGGGCCAGCCCCAGCATTTT. The encoded protein is CASSEGEGQPQHF. Based on the CDR3 plus reference TRBV18 and TRBJ1-5, the full variable domain is NAGVMQNPRHLVRRRGQEARLRCSPMKGHSHVYWYRQLPEEGLKFMVYLQKENIIDESGMPKERFSAEFPKEGPSILRIQQVVRGDSAAYFCASSEGEGQPQHFGDGTRLSIL.

The CDR3 region has the DNA TGCAGCGTTGCCTACAGGGCCAGCACAGATACGCAGTATTTT. It yields the protein CSVAYRASTDTQYF. The chain carries TRBV29-1 and TRBJ2-3; D might be TRBD1 (6 bases). The germline V gene has CDR1 SQVTM and CDR2 ANQGSEA. Trimming removed 4 bases from V and 0 bases from J, with 11 bases in between. The CDR3 is 14 amino acids.

This clone was counted only a few times. The chain employs TRBV9 and TRBJ1-1; D may be TRBD1 (6 bases). CDR1 SGDLS and CDR2 YYNGEE come from the germline V gene. V was clipped by 4 bases and J by 0 bases, with 13 bases between them. CDR3 length equals 15 residues. CDR3 bases: TGTGCCAGCAGCCTGCGACAGGACATGAACACTGAAGCTTTCTTT. It encodes CASSLRQDMNTEAFF.

DNA for the CDR3: TGTGCCAGCAGCCAGGAAACAGGGTCTGGGGCCAACGTCCTGACTTTC. This gives the protein CASSQETGSGANVLTF. V usage is TRBV3-1 (or the pseudogene TRBV3-2) and J usage is TRBJ2-6, with TRBD1 as a possible D gene (6 bases). Germline V gene sequence: CDR1 LGHDT, CDR2 YNNKEL (reference sequence). The CDR3 sequence is 16 residues long. V lost 3 bases and J 1 base, leaving 10 bases between the germline ends.

The CDR3, as DNA: TGTGCCAGCAGCGAACGCCATCCCCGACAGGGAGGCACCGGGGAGCTGTTTTTT. It yields the protein CASSERHPRQGGTGELFF. The chain couples TRBV9 to TRBJ2-2, with a possible D match to TRBD1 (7 bases). This CDR3 has 18 residues. Trimming left V 3 bases short and J 4 bases short, with 22 bases between. Germline CDR1 and CDR2: SGDLS and YYNGEE. Together with reference TRBV9 and TRBJ2-2, the CDR3 gives the full variable domain: DSGVTQTPKHLITATGQRVTLRCSPRSGDLSVYWYQQSLDQGLQFLIQYYNGEERAKGNILERFSAQQFPDLHSELNLSSLELGDSALYFCASSERHPRQGGTGELFFGEGSRLTVL.

The chain has TRBV2 and TRBJ2-2; maybe TRBD1 (6 bases). The CDR3 consists of 14 residues. CDR1 and CDR2 from the germline V gene are SNHLY and FYNNEI. V was trimmed by 8 bases and J by 0 bases, leaving 10 bases between them. The DNA for the CDR3 is TGTGCCAGCCGACAGGATTCGAACACCGGGGAGCTGTTTTTT. Encoded protein: CASRQDSNTGELFF.

The CDR3 sequence is CASSLGPSRDNEQFF. In DNA form, the CDR3 reads TGCGCCAGCAGCTTGGGTCCTAGTCGGGACAATGAGCAGTTCTTC. V gene TRBV5-1 combines with J gene TRBJ2-1; D gene uncertain. CDR1 and CDR2 from the germline V gene are SGHRS and YFSETQ. Trimming shortened V by 0 bases and J by 5 bases, and 12 bases separated the two germline ends. The CDR3 is made up of 15 amino acids.

The gene calls are TRBV13 and TRBJ2-3, with 9 bases fitting TRBD2. V was pared by 2 bases and J by 2 bases, with 2 bases of the junction left unmatched. CDR3 length: 15 amino acids. CDR1 is PRHDT and CDR2 is FYEKMQ in the germline V gene (reference sequence). CDR3 amino acids: CASSLLAGLTDTQYF. Written as DNA, the CDR3 is TGTGCCAGCAGCTTACTAGCGGGGCTCACAGATACGCAGTATTTT.

This clone was seen just once. The chain combines TRBV3-1 (or the pseudogene TRBV3-2) with TRBJ2-1; 8 bases align to TRBD1. Germline lookup yields CDR1 LGHDT and CDR2 YNNKEL (reference sequence). With 1 base clipped from V and 6 bases from J, the junction kept 8 bases outside the gene matches. The CDR3 totals 16 residues. CDR3 in DNA: TGTGCCAGCAGCCAAGGCGACAGGGGTTTCTTCAATGAGCAGTTCTTC. It encodes CASSQGDRGFFNEQFF.

This clone was detected only once. The chain has TRBV7-9 and TRBJ2-2; the match to TRBD1 covers 11 bases. The CDR3 sequence is 16 residues long. V trimming: 3 bases; J trimming: 6 bases; junction bases outside the gene matches: 6. From germline, CDR1 is SEHNR and CDR2 FQNEAQ (reference sequence). The CDR3 DNA follows: TGTGCCAGCAGCTTTCCGGGACAGGGGGTGTCCGGGGAGCTGTTTTTT. Its translation: CASSFPGQGVSGELFF.

The chain is built from TRBV7-6 and TRBJ2-5, with no clear D. From germline, CDR1 is SGHVS and CDR2 FNYEAQ. CDR3 size: 11 residues. The V gene lost 3 bases and the J gene lost 3 bases, with 2 bases spanning the gap. This CDR3 reads CASSFKETQYF. The DNA for the CDR3 is TGTGCCAGCAGCTTTAAAGAGACCCAGTACTTC. Supplemented by reference TRBV7-6 and TRBJ2-5, the full variable domain reads GAGVSQSPRYKVTKRGQDVALRCDPISGHVSLYWYRQALGQGPEFLTYFNYEAQQDKSGLPNDRFSAERPEGSISTLTIQRTEQRDSAMYRCASSFKETQYFGPGTRLLVL.

The J gene is TRBJ2-3, the V gene TRBV19, with D perhaps TRBD2 (5 bases). The CDR3 contains 14 residues. Germline CDR1 is LNHDA and CDR2 is SQIVND (reference sequence). V shed 7 bases and J shed 1 base, with 12 bases lying between them. CDR3 loop: CASKRERGTDTQYF. Here the CDR3 DNA reads TGTGCCAGTAAACGGGAAAGGGGCACAGATACGCAGTATTTT. The variable domain in full, with the rest retrieved from reference TRBV19 and TRBJ2-3, is DGGITQSPKYLFRKEGQNVTLSCEQNLNHDAMYWYRQDPGQGLRLIYYSQIVNDFQKGDIAEGYSVSREKKESFPLTVTSAQKNPTAFYLCASKRERGTDTQYFGPGTRLTVL.

The chain combines TRBV4-3 with TRBJ2-3; tentatively, D is TRBD1 (5 bases). This CDR3 is 16 amino acids long. Germline-derived CDR1 and CDR2 are LGHNA and YSLEER. Deletions cut 0 bases from V and 9 bases from J, with 19 bases between. The CDR3 DNA reads as TGCGCCAGCAGCCAAGACTCCGACAGCGCAATGGGGACGCAGTATTTT. This translates into CASSQDSDSAMGTQYF.

This chain links TRBV29-1 with TRBJ2-2, with TRBD1 as a possible D gene (6 bases). From germline, CDR1 is SQVTM and CDR2 ANQGSEA. Trimming pared 6 bases from V and 5 bases from J, leaving 10 bases between. This CDR3 region has 12 residues. CDR3: CSVGQTTGELFF. The CDR3 DNA reads TGCAGCGTAGGACAGACGACCGGGGAGCTGTTTTTT.

The CDR3 spells CASSEAATGNQPQHF. CDR3 DNA: TGTGCCAGCAGTGAAGCTGCTACAGGAAATCAGCCCCAGCATTTT. The chain recombines TRBV6-1 with TRBJ1-5; a weak D match, TRBD1 (5 bases). Between the trimmed V and J ends, which lost 0 bases and 4 bases, there was a span of 10 bases. Germline V gene data show CDR1 as MNHNS and CDR2 as SASEGT. The CDR3 is made up of 15 amino acids.

J is TRBJ1-3 and V is TRBV2; 8 bases match TRBD1. CDR1 is SNHLY, CDR2 FYNNEI, per germline. The CDR3 covers 13 residues. With V trimmed by 9 bases and J by 4 bases, 5 bases remained unmatched. The CDR3 loop is CARTGVEGNTIYF. The CDR3, as DNA: TGTGCCAGGACAGGGGTTGAGGGAAACACCATATATTTT.